One and the same sample provided the 14 T cell receptor beta chains below, sequenced in a study of T-cell memory formation after mild COVID-19. TCRdb recomputed calls from the 5' RACE reads with MiXCR, one row per CDR3 protein. This table has about 430,000 distinct CDR3 sequences, 20% to 30% appearing once. The sequenced sample consisted of PBMCs or a T cell subset sorted from them (not recorded which). Receptors originate from an adult woman who had mild COVID-19 (a few samples of this study predate the infection). Cell type and time point are not known.

The rearrangement links TRBV20-1 to TRBJ2-3, with D tentatively TRBD2 (6 bases). The length of the CDR3 is 17 residues. Germline V gene data show CDR1 as DFQATT and CDR2 as SNEGSKA (reference sequence). Deletions cut 0 bases from V and 6 bases from J, with 22 bases between. The CDR3 DNA reads TGCAGTGCTAGAGATCTCAACGGGACTGGAGACGGGGATACGCAGTATTTT. This encodes CSARDLNGTGDGDTQYF.

This chain links TRBV24-1 with TRBJ2-5; D unclear. There are 12 residues in the CDR3. Germline loops: CDR1 KGHDR, CDR2 SFDVKD. V dropped 3 bases and J dropped 2 bases, with 3 bases sitting between them. CDR3 amino acids: CATSDLQETQYF. CDR3 in DNA: TGTGCCACCAGTGATCTTCAAGAGACCCAGTACTTC.

This clonotype was counted between two and nine times. V and J are TRBV5-4 and TRBJ2-7, with 10 bases fitting TRBD2. The V gene end was trimmed by 4 bases and the J gene end by 2 bases; junction bases not matched to a gene: 12. CDR3 length: 17 residues. Germline CDR1 reads SGHNT; CDR2 reads YYREEE (reference sequence). CDR3 protein: CASSTAPGTSGAYEQYF. The CDR3 coding sequence is TGTGCCAGCAGCACCGCACCCGGAACTAGCGGGGCCTACGAGCAGTACTTC.

A few counts support this clonotype. The chain couples TRBV5-6 to TRBJ2-7, with 7 positions matching TRBD2. The CDR3 spans 16 residues. Per germline, CDR1 SGHDT and CDR2 YYEEEE. The trim removed 1 base at V and 5 bases at J, leaving 12 bases unmatched. CDR3 nucleotide sequence: TGTGCCAGCAGCTTGCTCTCGGCGGGAGTAATCCACGAGCAGTACTTC. It codes for CASSLLSAGVIHEQYF.

This clonotype has just a few counts. The chain links TRBV7-9 to TRBJ1-1; perhaps TRBD1 as D (6 bases). Germline CDR1 and CDR2: SEHNR and FQNEAQ (reference sequence). The CDR3 runs to 17 residues. Trimming stripped 7 bases from V and 0 bases from J, with 21 bases between. CDR3 DNA sequence: TGTGCCAGCACCCAGGACCCTGCCGGGACACTGAACACTGAAGCTTTCTTT. Translation gives CASTQDPAGTLNTEAFF.

This clonotype has a handful of counts. V gene TRBV15 combines with J gene TRBJ2-5, with D uncertain. The length of the CDR3 is 14 residues. The V and J ends lost 3 bases and 0 bases respectively, with 8 bases between them. Germline V lookup: CDR1 LNHNV, CDR2 YYDKDF (reference sequence). The CDR3 DNA reads TGTGCCACCAGCAGCATAGGGTACCAAGAGACCCAGTACTTC. Protein: CATSSIGYQETQYF.

With respect to this clonotype: This could be a read error, since a much larger clone is one nucleotide away. The V and J genes are TRBV7-9 and TRBJ1-1; D is undetermined. This CDR3 has 12 amino acids. Germline assignment: CDR1 SEHNR and CDR2 FQNEAQ (reference sequence). Trimming left V 1 base short and J 4 bases short, with 4 bases between. CDR3 in amino acids: CASSLVVTEAFF. Here the CDR3 DNA reads TGTGCCAGCAGCTTAGTGGTCACTGAAGCTTTCTTT.

This clonotype has only a few counts. The rearrangement links TRBV5-4 to TRBJ2-3, with TRBD2 matching 7 bases. The germline V gene has CDR1 SGHNT and CDR2 YYREEE (reference sequence). There are 18 residues in the CDR3. After removal of 0 bases from V and 0 bases from J, the junction contained 10 bases not matched to a gene. The CDR3 DNA follows: TGTGCCAGCAGCTTGGGAGTCGGGCGGGGGACTAGCACAGATACGCAGTATTTT. It translates to CASSLGVGRGTSTDTQYF.

V is TRBV27 and J is TRBJ1-1; D is unresolved. The CDR3 is 14 residues long. V shed 6 bases and J shed 3 bases, with 14 bases lying between them. In germline, CDR1 is MNHEY, CDR2 SMNVEV (reference sequence). DNA for the CDR3: TGTGCCAGCAGACCAGCCCGGACGGACACTGAAGCTTTCTTT. Protein product: CASRPARTDTEAFF.

This clonotype came up a few times. The chain links TRBV6-2 or TRBV6-3 to TRBJ1-5; D may be TRBD1 (5 bases). With 2 bases removed from V and 5 bases from J, the gap between germline ends came to 16 bases. CDR1 and CDR2 (germline): MNHEY, SVGEGT. This CDR3 comprises 16 residues. For the CDR3, the DNA is TGTGCCAGCAGTTACAGTGGTATAGTCAGGGATCAGCCCCAGCATTTT. Residues: CASSYSGIVRDQPQHF.

This clonotype turned up a few times. The chain links TRBV13 to TRBJ2-3; D is possibly TRBD1 (5 bases). This CDR3 has 16 residues. Germline V gene sequence: CDR1 PRHDT, CDR2 FYEKMQ (reference sequence). V was shortened by 5 bases and J by 1 base, with 16 bases between the two germline ends. The CDR3 DNA reads TGTGCCAGCAGCCCCCCTGTTGGGGCTGGCACAGATACGCAGTATTTT. Translation: CASSPPVGAGTDTQYF.

This clonotype was seen just once. The chain links TRBV12-3 or TRBV12-4 to TRBJ2-5, with TRBD1 matching over 7 bases. The J segment lost 6 bases and the V segment lost 8 bases, leaving 9 bases of the junction unmatched. The CDR3 totals 13 residues. The CDR3, as DNA: TGTGCCAGCGATACAGGGGCTGAGAAGACCCAGTACTTC. Amino acids: CASDTGAEKTQYF.

V gene TRBV12-3 or TRBV12-4 combines with J gene TRBJ2-1, with 13 bases identical to TRBD2. The J segment lost 15 bases and the V segment lost 6 bases, leaving 11 bases of the junction unmatched. The CDR3 length is 14 residues. The CDR3 region is CASSPRTSGSLRFF. Here the CDR3 DNA reads TGTGCCAGCAGCCCCCGGACTAGCGGGAGTTTACGGTTCTTC.

The chain combines TRBV9 with TRBJ2-3; D unresolved. With 1 base removed from V and 4 bases from J, the gap between germline ends came to 7 bases. The CDR3 is made up of 13 amino acids. Germline loops: CDR1 SGDLS, CDR2 YYNGEE. In nucleotides, the CDR3 is TGTGCCAGCAGCGTACAGGTCTCAGATACGCAGTATTTT. The encoded protein is CASSVQVSDTQYF.